These 3 T cell receptor beta chains originate from one sample sequenced in a study of graft-versus-host responses after intestinal transplantation. The antigens of these receptors remain unknown. Repertoires were generated with immunoSEQ multiplex PCR, while TCRdb's copy carries only in-frame clones and drops some. This table has about 110,000 clones, around 92% appearing once. The input for sequencing was unstimulated CD8+ T cells sorted from spleen or lymph node cells, taken before transplant. These receptors were obtained from a human donor who was the organ donor for an intestinal transplant.

This chain links TRBV6-1 with TRBJ1-1; TRBD1 aligns across 8 bases. Germline values: CDR1 MNHNS, CDR2 SASEGT. The CDR3 runs to 17 residues. Trimming removed 2 bases from V and 0 bases from J; junction bases left unmatched: 8. CDR3 loop: CASSETPGGGMNTEAFF. The CDR3 coding sequence is TGTGCCAGCAGTGAAACCCCAGGGGGCGGGATGAACACTGAAGCTTTCTTT.

The CDR3 protein is CASSQTGPNNEQFF. CDR3 DNA sequence: TGTGCCAGCAGTCAAACGGGACCCAACAATGAGCAGTTCTTC. The genes are TRBV6-5 and TRBJ2-1; D is perhaps TRBD1 or TRBD2 (5 bases each). CDR1 is MNHEY and CDR2 is SVGAGI in the germline V gene. The CDR3 is 14 amino acids. With 5 bases removed from V and 5 bases from J, the gap between germline ends came to 13 bases.

The chain has TRBV7-9 and TRBJ2-2; tentatively, D is TRBD1 (5 bases). Trimming took off 3 bases at V and 4 bases at J, with 12 bases between the two ends. The CDR3 spans 15 residues. CDR1 is SEHNR, CDR2 FQNEAQ, per germline (reference sequence). The CDR3 protein is CASSFWVQGTGELFF. The CDR3 nucleotides read TGTGCCAGCAGCTTTTGGGTTCAGGGCACCGGGGAGCTGTTTTTT.